Shown below are 10 T cell receptor beta chains from a single sample sequenced in a study of blood T cell repertoires in COVID-19. Sequencing used immunoSEQ multiplex PCR; TCRdb keeps in-frame clones, though not all of them. The sample lists under 95,000 clones, around 88% occurring once. The specimen sequenced was peripheral blood. The receptors were sampled from a man aged 60 to 75 with acute or convalescent COVID-19.

This clone has just one count. The CDR3 DNA reads as TGTGCCAGCAGTTCAGGGGGCGCGAGCAATCAGCCCCAGCATTTT. Translated, it gives CASSSGGASNQPQHF. V and J are TRBV27 and TRBJ1-5, with 8 bases fitting TRBD1. With 4 bases clipped from V and 1 base from J, the junction kept 3 bases outside the gene matches. Germline CDR1 MNHEY, CDR2 SMNVEV (reference sequence). This CDR3 is built from 15 residues.

This clone was seen a few times. The V gene is TRBV7-6, the J gene TRBJ2-7, with 15 bases that match TRBD2. Germline CDR1 SGHVS, CDR2 FNYEAQ. The ends lost 5 bases at V and 0 bases at J; junction bases unmatched: 14. The CDR3 runs 20 residues. The CDR3 region is CASSRAPGLAGGTSSYEQYF. In nucleotides, the CDR3 is TGTGCCAGCAGCAGAGCGCCGGGACTAGCGGGGGGCACTAGCTCCTACGAGCAGTACTTC.

The V and J genes are TRBV9 and TRBJ2-3; TRBD2 aligns across 8 bases. The germline V gene encodes CDR1 SGDLS and CDR2 YYNGEE. The V segment lost 0 bases and the J segment 5 bases; nucleotides outside the gene matches: 8. The CDR3 has 16 residues. CDR3: CASSVDIGGDGDTQYF. Written as DNA, the CDR3 is TGTGCCAGCAGCGTAGATATCGGGGGGGATGGAGATACGCAGTATTTT.

This chain joins TRBV4-3 and TRBJ1-1; no clear D. CDR3 size: 16 residues. The ends were cut back, 0 bases at V and 4 bases at J, with 15 bases in the middle. Per the germline V gene, CDR1 is LGHNA and CDR2 is YSLEER. CDR3 region: CASSQEVSSAGTEAFF. Here the CDR3 DNA reads TGCGCCAGCAGCCAAGAGGTATCATCGGCGGGCACTGAAGCTTTCTTT.

V gene TRBV12-3 or TRBV12-4 combines with J gene TRBJ1-2; a possible D gene is TRBD1 (5 bases). Trimming left V 1 base short and J 5 bases short, with 8 bases between. The CDR3 has 13 residues. CDR3 in DNA: TGTGCCAGCAGTTTAGGGCAGGGATATGGCTACACCTTC. Its protein is CASSLGQGYGYTF.

This clone was detected once. The gene calls are TRBV7-8 and TRBJ1-2; 7 nucleotides match TRBD1. This CDR3 spans 14 amino acids. Trimming took 5 bases from V and 3 from J; bases not matched to a gene: 6. CDR1 is SGHVS and CDR2 is FQNEAQ in the germline V gene. The CDR3 DNA follows: TGTGCCAGCAGCATACGGGACAGCTACTATGGCTACACCTTC. It specifies CASSIRDSYYGYTF.

The chain combines TRBV7-2 with TRBJ1-4, with D hard to call. Germline V gene sequence: CDR1 SGHTA, CDR2 FQGNSA. V shed 0 bases and J shed 3 bases, with 8 bases lying between them. This CDR3 comprises 15 residues. The CDR3 sequence is CASSLAPGANEKLFF. The CDR3 bases are TGTGCCAGCAGCTTAGCGCCCGGAGCTAATGAAAAACTGTTTTTT.

This clone was detected once. The chain joins TRBV6-5 to TRBJ1-3; 8 bases are shared with TRBD1. The germline gives CDR1 MNHEY, CDR2 SVGAGI. This CDR3 has 16 amino acids. With V trimmed by 4 bases and J by 4 bases, 9 bases remained unmatched. The CDR3 DNA is TGTGCCAGCAGTTCCGGACAGGGTCCGTCGGGAAACACCATATATTTT. Protein: CASSSGQGPSGNTIYF.

A few counts support this clone. The chain is built from TRBV12-3 or TRBV12-4 and TRBJ2-1; unclear D gene. V lost 2 bases to trimming and J lost 6 bases, with 8 bases between them. The CDR3 spans 13 residues. CDR3 in DNA: TGTGCCAGCAGTTTATCAGCTAGCAATGAGCAGTTCTTC. This encodes CASSLSASNEQFF.

This rearrangement joins TRBV2 to TRBJ1-1; 8 nucleotides line up with TRBD1. The CDR3 length is 11 residues. Germline CDR1 is SNHLY and CDR2 is FYNNEI. J lost 11 bases, V lost 5 bases, and 4 bases had no gene match. The CDR3 DNA is TGTGCCAGCAGTACAGGGGGAGAGGCTTTCTTT. Translation gives CASSTGGEAFF.